These 20 T cell receptor beta chains share one sample of origin, sequenced in a study of CDR3 diversity in severe acne (dated by TCRdb to between 2019 and 2020). Receptors were amplified or captured by PCR. Sequencing instrument: Illumina HiSeq 2000. In-frame beta chains were kept once TCRdb had trimmed the public reads at Q25 with fastp and called clones with MiXCR. Identical CDR3 proteins give one entry, which carries the most common genes and DNA. This sample comprises 85,000 to 120,000 distinct CDR3 sequences, around 56% of them detected only once. The biggest ten clones account for under 15% of the sample. Sequences were obtained from blood. The source is a male donor with acne.

The chain couples TRBV4-1 to TRBJ2-5; no clear D. The CDR3 loop spans 15 amino acids. Germline V gene data show CDR1 as MGHRA and CDR2 as YSYEKL. V lost 0 bases and J lost 1, with 9 bases in between. CDR3 residues: CASSQESRLQETQYF. CDR3 bases: TGCGCCAGCAGCCAAGAGTCACGTCTCCAAGAGACCCAGTACTTC.

Only a few counts were recorded for this clonotype. This sequence may be a read error, since a much larger clone differs from it by one base. The chain employs TRBV29-1 and TRBJ2-3, with a tentative D call TRBD1 (5 bases). CDR3 length equals 15 residues. Germline V lookup: CDR1 SQVTM, CDR2 ANQGSEA. The CDR3 nucleotides read TGCAGCGTTGAAGTTGCAGGGCTACGCACAGGTACGCAGTATTTT. This sequence encodes CSVEVAGLRTGTQYF.

The chain links TRBV5-1 to TRBJ2-1; no definite D call. The CDR3 runs 16 residues. The ends were cut back, 5 bases at V and 5 bases at J, with 20 bases in the middle. Germline CDR1 is SGHRS and CDR2 is YFSETQ. Here the CDR3 reads CASSEERRAPDNEQFF. In nucleotides, the CDR3 is TGCGCCAGCAGTGAGGAAAGACGAGCGCCTGACAATGAGCAGTTCTTC. Filled out from reference TRBV5-1 and TRBJ2-1, the complete variable domain reads KAGVTQTPRYLIKTRGQQVTLSCSPISGHRSVSWYQQTPGQGLQFLFEYFSETQRNKGNFPGRFSGRQFSNSRSEMNVSTLELGDSALYLCASSEERRAPDNEQFFGPGTRLTVL.

This clonotype was recorded at least ten times. The germline gene is not matched at one end of the junction; a read error may be the cause. The rearrangement joins TRBV18 to TRBJ2-7; 9 bases fit TRBD2. This CDR3 is 13 amino acids long. Germline CDR1 KGHSH, CDR2 LQKENI. As DNA, the CDR3 is TGTGCCAGCTCACCACGAAGCGGGGGGTTCGAGCACTTC. This sequence encodes CASSPRSGGFEHF.

The chain has TRBV29-1 and TRBJ2-2, with 9 positions matching TRBD1. V was pared by 3 bases and J by 6 bases, with 8 bases of the junction left unmatched. Germline CDR1 SQVTM, CDR2 ANQGSEA. The CDR3 consists of 15 residues. Here the CDR3 reads CSVESGDRVPGELFF. The DNA for the CDR3 is TGCAGCGTTGAGAGCGGGGACAGGGTGCCCGGGGAGCTGTTTTTT.

This clonotype has more than one count but fewer than ten. The V call is TRBV7-9, the J call TRBJ1-3; possible D gene TRBD1, 5 bases. CDR1 is SEHNR and CDR2 is FQNEAQ in the germline V gene (reference sequence). Trimming removed 1 base at V and 0 bases at J, with 7 bases between. The CDR3 loop spans 15 amino acids. In DNA, the CDR3 is TGTGCCAGCAGCTTAGATGGGACCTCTGGAAACACCATATATTTT. As protein: CASSLDGTSGNTIYF.

The rearrangement links TRBV20-1 to TRBJ2-5; D ambiguous. The V and J ends lost 1 base and 5 bases respectively, with 2 bases between them. CDR3 length: 10 amino acids. Germline V gene sequence: CDR1 DFQATT, CDR2 SNEGSKA (reference sequence). CDR3: CSARAETQYF. For the CDR3, the DNA is TGCAGTGCTAGAGCTGAGACCCAGTACTTC.

There are many counts of this clonotype. The rearrangement links TRBV5-1 to TRBJ1-1, with unresolved D. The CDR3 extends over 16 amino acids. Germline V gives CDR1 SGHRS, CDR2 YFSETQ. The V end lost 2 bases, the J end lost 2 bases, and 16 bases lay between the germline ends. CDR3 sequence reads: CASSFPGHMRNTEAFF. The CDR3 DNA reads TGCGCCAGCAGCTTTCCGGGCCATATGAGAAACACTGAAGCTTTCTTT.

Comment on this clonotype: The DNA is omitted, as the CDR3 cannot be located on it reliably, and the CDR3 follows TCRdb's listing. The rearrangement joins TRBV11-2 to TRBJ2-3; the D call in the table, TRBD1, was not verified against the DNA. The CDR3 comprises 21 residues, both ends counted. The germline gives CDR1 SGHAT, CDR2 FQNNGV. CDR3 sequence reads: CDSSIYLCSVEADRGIDTQYF.

This clonotype was detected ten times or more. This chain joins TRBV29-1 and TRBJ2-5; 7 positions agree with TRBD2. Germline V gene sequence: CDR1 SQVTM, CDR2 ANQGSEA. The CDR3 covers 14 residues. Unmatched junction bases numbered 13, after V lost 8 bases and J lost 4 bases. The chain's CDR3 is CSLPGTGGLETQYF. The DNA for the CDR3 is TGCAGCTTACCAGGGACGGGGGGTTTAGAGACCCAGTACTTC.

The rearrangement uses TRBV6-2 or TRBV6-3 and TRBJ2-1; TRBD2 matches 7 bases. CDR1 is MNHEY and CDR2 is SVGEGT in the germline V gene. With V trimmed by 0 bases and J by 4 bases, 3 bases remained unmatched. This CDR3 is built from 15 residues. The CDR3 DNA is TGTGCCAGCAGTTACTCGGGGGAGGGATACAATGAGCAGTTCTTC. It specifies CASSYSGEGYNEQFF.

The V call is TRBV12-3 or TRBV12-4, the J call TRBJ1-1; possibly TRBD1 for D (6 bases). V was trimmed by 5 bases and J by 0 bases, leaving 13 bases between them. The CDR3 totals 15 residues. In DNA, the CDR3 is TGTGCCAGCAGTCGATGGACAGACATGAACACTGAAGCTTTCTTT. This encodes CASSRWTDMNTEAFF.

This clonotype was seen ten or more times. This rearrangement joins TRBV24-1 to TRBJ2-1; 8 bases are a match to TRBD2. The CDR3 covers 16 residues. From germline, CDR1 is KGHDR and CDR2 SFDVKD. V shed 3 bases and J 4 bases; nucleotides not matched to a gene: 7. CDR3 in DNA: TGTGCCACCAGTGATGCCGGGAGGGGCATTTACAATGAGCAGTTCTTC. Protein: CATSDAGRGIYNEQFF.

There are a few counts of this clonotype. J is TRBJ1-3 and V is TRBV6-5; D is unresolved. Trimming removed 0 bases from V and 3 bases from J, with 9 bases in between. Germline CDR1 MNHEY, CDR2 SVGAGI. The CDR3 has 15 residues. CDR3 sequence: CASSYSSNVGNTIYF. DNA for the CDR3: TGTGCCAGCAGTTACTCCTCAAATGTTGGAAACACCATATATTTT.

The chain uses TRBV29-1 and TRBJ2-7; D is undetermined. In germline, CDR1 is SQVTM, CDR2 ANQGSEA. The CDR3 totals 13 residues. V dropped 3 bases and J dropped 0 bases, with 9 bases sitting between them. DNA of the CDR3: TGCAGCGTTGATTCGCCGAGCTCCTACGAGCAGTACTTC. It encodes CSVDSPSSYEQYF.

The chain joins TRBV28 to TRBJ1-1; D remains unclear. Germline V gene data show CDR1 as MDHEN and CDR2 as SYDVKM. This CDR3 contains 13 residues. V dropped 2 bases and J dropped 4 bases, with 8 bases sitting between them. The CDR3 bases are TGTGCCAGCAGTTTAATGATTACCACTGAAGCTTTCTTT. Translating it yields CASSLMITTEAFF. The entire variable domain, with the rest obtained from reference TRBV28 and TRBJ1-1, is as follows: DVKVTQSSRYLVKRTGEKVFLECVQDMDHENMFWYRQDPGLGLRLIYFSYDVKMKEKGDIPEGYSVSREKKERFSLILESASTNQTSMYLCASSLMITTEAFFGQGTRLTVV.

The chain combines TRBV20-1 with TRBJ2-1, with TRBD2 matching over 15 bases. Trimming at V came to 5 bases and at J to 2 bases, leaving 1 base not matched to a gene. The CDR3 covers 15 residues. The germline V gene encodes CDR1 DFQATT and CDR2 SNEGSKA (reference sequence). The CDR3 spells CSARTSGGAYNEQFF. Here the CDR3 DNA reads TGCAGTGCTCGGACTAGCGGGGGGGCCTACAATGAGCAGTTCTTC.

V is TRBV7-9 and J is TRBJ2-3; D is perhaps TRBD2 (7 bases). Trimming removed 4 bases at V and 4 bases at J, with 30 bases between. CDR3 size: 20 residues. Germline assignment: CDR1 SEHNR and CDR2 FQNEAQ (reference sequence). The CDR3 protein is CASSSPKAGAGIVLADTQYF. As DNA, the CDR3 is TGTGCCAGCAGCTCCCCTAAGGCGGGGGCAGGGATTGTTTTGGCAGATACGCAGTATTTT.

This clonotype was seen only a few times. This chain links TRBV27 with TRBJ1-5, with no clear D. This CDR3 comprises 18 residues. V lost 0 bases and J 0 bases, leaving 15 bases between the germline ends. Germline CDR1 MNHEY, CDR2 SMNVEV (reference sequence). The CDR3 bases are TGTGCCAGCAGTTTATCGGGCAGCGGGGATTATAGCAATCAGCCCCAGCATTTT. Its translation: CASSLSGSGDYSNQPQHF.

This chain uses TRBV7-3 with TRBJ2-2; 7 bases fit TRBD1. Looked up from germline, CDR1 is SGHTA and CDR2 is FQGTGA. J lost 6 bases, V lost 8 bases, and 6 bases had no gene match. There are 13 residues in the CDR3. CDR3 nucleotide sequence: TGTGCCAGCCGGGAAGGGGGCTCCGGGGAGCTGTTTTTT. The encoded protein is CASREGGSGELFF.